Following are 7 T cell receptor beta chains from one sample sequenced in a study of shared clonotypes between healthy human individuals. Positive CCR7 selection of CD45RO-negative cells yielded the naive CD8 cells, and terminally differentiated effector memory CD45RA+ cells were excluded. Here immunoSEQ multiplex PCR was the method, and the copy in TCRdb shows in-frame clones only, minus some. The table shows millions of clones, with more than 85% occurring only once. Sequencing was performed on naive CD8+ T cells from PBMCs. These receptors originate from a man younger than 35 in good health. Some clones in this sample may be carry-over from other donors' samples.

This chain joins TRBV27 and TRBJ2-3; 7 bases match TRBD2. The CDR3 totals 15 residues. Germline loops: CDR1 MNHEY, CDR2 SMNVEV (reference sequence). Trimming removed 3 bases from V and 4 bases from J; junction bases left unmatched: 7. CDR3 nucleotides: TGTGCCAGCAGTTTGGGAGGGCGTCGAGCAGATACGCAGTATTTT. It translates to CASSLGGRRADTQYF.

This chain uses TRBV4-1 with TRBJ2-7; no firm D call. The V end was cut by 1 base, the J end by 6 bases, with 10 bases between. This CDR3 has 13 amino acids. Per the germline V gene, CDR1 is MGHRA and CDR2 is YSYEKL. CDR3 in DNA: TGCGCCAGCAGCCAAGTTTACGATGTCGAGCAGTACTTC. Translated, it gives CASSQVYDVEQYF.

CDR3 nucleotide sequence: TGTGCCAGCTCACCCCCCAGCAGACAGTCTAACTATGGCTACACCTTC. Translation gives CASSPPSRQSNYGYTF. This chain joins TRBV18 and TRBJ1-2; D possibly corresponds to TRBD1 (5 bases). The germline V gene has CDR1 KGHSH and CDR2 LQKENI. The ends were cut back, 3 bases at V and 0 bases at J, with 14 bases in the middle. CDR3 length equals 16 residues.

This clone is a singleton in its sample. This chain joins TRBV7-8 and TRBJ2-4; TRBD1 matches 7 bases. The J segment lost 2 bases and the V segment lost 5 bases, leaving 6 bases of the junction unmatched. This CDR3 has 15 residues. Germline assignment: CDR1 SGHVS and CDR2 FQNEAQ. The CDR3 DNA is TGTGCCAGCAGCCGCCAGGGGGTCTCCAAAAACATTCAGTACTTC. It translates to CASSRQGVSKNIQYF.

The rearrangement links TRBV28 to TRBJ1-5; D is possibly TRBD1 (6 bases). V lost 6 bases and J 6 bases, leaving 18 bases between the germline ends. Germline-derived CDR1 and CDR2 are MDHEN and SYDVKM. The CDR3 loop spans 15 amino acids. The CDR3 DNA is TGTGCCAGCAGGCCCACAGGGCCGGTGACTCAGCCCCAGCATTTT. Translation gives CASRPTGPVTQPQHF.

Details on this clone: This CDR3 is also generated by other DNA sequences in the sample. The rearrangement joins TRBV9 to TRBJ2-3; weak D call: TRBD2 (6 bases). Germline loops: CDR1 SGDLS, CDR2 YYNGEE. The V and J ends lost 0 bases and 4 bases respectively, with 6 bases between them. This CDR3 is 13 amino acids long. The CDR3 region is CASSVGDSDTQYF. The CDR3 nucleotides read TGTGCCAGCAGCGTAGGGGACTCAGATACGCAGTATTTT.

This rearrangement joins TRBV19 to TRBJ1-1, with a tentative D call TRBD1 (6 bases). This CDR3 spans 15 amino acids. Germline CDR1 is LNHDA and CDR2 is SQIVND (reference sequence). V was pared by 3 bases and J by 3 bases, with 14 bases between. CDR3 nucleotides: TGTGCCAGTAGTATTTCCGGGGGCGGGTACACTGAAGCTTTCTTT. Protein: CASSISGGGYTEAFF.